A single sample is the source of the 30 T cell receptor beta chains below, sequenced in a study of blood T cell repertoires in COVID-19. Repertoires were generated with immunoSEQ multiplex PCR, while TCRdb's copy carries only in-frame clones and drops some. The sample comprises hundreds of thousands of clones, around 87% of which are singletons, and 0.9% to 1.2% rests with the top ten. Input material: PBMCs or T cells enriched from blood (not recorded which). Receptors were obtained from a young man who had recovered from COVID-19.

J is TRBJ2-7 and V is TRBV7-8; TRBD2 aligns across 8 bases. Germline V gene lookup returns CDR1 SGHVS and CDR2 FQNEAQ. The CDR3 has 15 amino acids. The junction had 9 bases not matched to a gene; V was cut back by 3 bases and J by 5 bases. The CDR3 nucleotides read TGTGCCAGCAGCTTCCCGGGAGGGCGAAGTAACGAGCAGTACTTC. This sequence encodes CASSFPGGRSNEQYF.

The chain links TRBV18 to TRBJ2-5; D not certain. V was shortened by 3 bases and J by 5 bases, with 13 bases between the two germline ends. Germline loops: CDR1 KGHSH, CDR2 LQKENI. The CDR3 runs 14 residues. CDR3 loop: CASSPPPIQETQYF. For the CDR3, the DNA is TGTGCCAGCTCACCCCCGCCGATTCAGGAGACCCAGTACTTC. The entire variable domain, with the rest obtained from reference TRBV18 and TRBJ2-5, is as follows: NAGVMQNPRHLVRRRGQEARLRCSPMKGHSHVYWYRQLPEEGLKFMVYLQKENIIDESGMPKERFSAEFPKEGPSILRIQQVVRGDSAAYFCASSPPPIQETQYFGPGTRLLVL.

CDR3 protein: CASSQSRSGLTLYEQYF. CDR3 bases: TGCGCCAGCAGTCAATCGAGAAGCGGGCTTACCTTGTACGAGCAGTACTTC. This sequence joins TRBV4-1 and TRBJ2-7, with D possibly TRBD2 on 6 matching bases. The CDR3 runs to 17 residues. Germline CDR1 is MGHRA and CDR2 is YSYEKL. The V end lost 6 bases, the J end lost 4 bases, and 25 bases lay between the germline ends.

This sequence joins TRBV2 and TRBJ2-2; D not certain. The ends were cut back, 6 bases at V and 6 bases at J, with 8 bases in the middle. The CDR3 is made up of 12 amino acids. Germline CDR1 and CDR2: SNHLY and FYNNEI. The CDR3 loop reads CASSPLSGELFF. In DNA, the CDR3 is TGTGCCAGCAGCCCTCTTTCCGGGGAGCTGTTTTTT.

The genes are TRBV28 and TRBJ1-2; 10 nucleotides align to TRBD1. Germline V gene sequence: CDR1 MDHEN, CDR2 SYDVKM. Germline trimming cut 2 bases from V and 3 bases from J; bases unmatched to any gene: 3. This CDR3 has 15 amino acids. DNA for the CDR3: TGTGCCAGCAGTTTAGTGACAGGGGGCTACTATGGCTACACCTTC. It specifies CASSLVTGGYYGYTF.

The rearrangement uses TRBV6-1 and TRBJ2-7, with a possible D match to TRBD2 (5 bases). The CDR3 totals 19 residues. The germline V gene encodes CDR1 MNHNS and CDR2 SASEGT. V lost 3 bases, J lost 4 bases, and 28 bases lay in between. Written as DNA, the CDR3 is TGTGCCAGCAGTGAGGGGTCCCTTGGTGGGTTACTAGTGAGGTACGAGCAGTACTTC. Translation gives CASSEGSLGGLLVRYEQYF.

The chain joins TRBV2 to TRBJ2-5; 9 bases fit TRBD1. Germline CDR1 and CDR2: SNHLY and FYNNEI. V trimming: 4 bases; J trimming: 5 bases; junction bases outside the gene matches: 5. This CDR3 contains 14 residues. CDR3 loop: CASSAGTGLETQYF. The CDR3 bases are TGTGCCAGCAGTGCCGGGACAGGGTTGGAGACCCAGTACTTC.

The gene calls are TRBV2 and TRBJ2-1; 9 bases align to TRBD1. Trimming at V came to 2 bases and at J to 6 bases, leaving 5 bases not matched to a gene. This CDR3 contains 15 residues. Germline lookup yields CDR1 SNHLY and CDR2 FYNNEI. The CDR3 loop is CASSEYDRGTNEQFF. The CDR3 DNA follows: TGTGCCAGCAGTGAATATGACAGGGGGACCAATGAGCAGTTCTTC.

The gene calls are TRBV9 and TRBJ2-3; 8 positions agree with TRBD2. CDR1 and CDR2 from the germline V gene are SGDLS and YYNGEE. This CDR3 region has 16 residues. Unmatched junction bases numbered 8, after V lost 4 bases and J lost 1 base. CDR3 in DNA: TGTGCCAGCAGCTTCTTAGCGGGACTCGGCACAGATACGCAGTATTTT. It encodes CASSFLAGLGTDTQYF.

This rearrangement joins TRBV3-1 (or the pseudogene TRBV3-2) to TRBJ1-1; D might be TRBD1 (5 bases). The CDR3 length is 14 residues. V lost 4 bases, J lost 3 bases, and 12 bases lay in between. Germline values: CDR1 LGHDT, CDR2 YNNKEL (reference sequence). The CDR3 region is CASSPLKGYTEAFF. CDR3 bases: TGTGCCAGCAGCCCACTTAAGGGGTACACTGAAGCTTTCTTT.

Details on this clone: The identical CDR3 is also encoded by other nucleotide sequences in the sample. This chain joins TRBV12-3 or TRBV12-4 and TRBJ2-7; D may be TRBD1 (6 bases). The CDR3 has 12 amino acids. Trimming left V 6 bases short and J 4 bases short, with 10 bases between. CDR3 in DNA: TGTGCCAGCAGCCCAAGGGGGTACGAGCAGTACTTC. It encodes CASSPRGYEQYF.

The chain carries TRBV5-4 and TRBJ2-7; D is perhaps TRBD2 (5 bases). CDR1 is SGHNT, CDR2 YYREEE, per germline (reference sequence). The CDR3 is made up of 14 amino acids. V was clipped by 5 bases and J by 3 bases, with 15 bases between them. CDR3 coding DNA: TGTGCCAGCAGTTATTTTGACGGGGACTACGAGCAGTACTTC. Its translation is CASSYFDGDYEQYF.

The chain links TRBV3-1 (or the pseudogene TRBV3-2) to TRBJ2-1, with 9 nucleotides matching TRBD2. Germline values: CDR1 LGHDT, CDR2 YNNKEL (reference sequence). The CDR3 has 15 amino acids. V lost 4 bases, J lost 9 bases, and 10 bases stayed unmatched. CDR3 region: CASSPPALAGFEQFF. The CDR3 coding sequence is TGTGCCAGCAGCCCCCCGGCGCTAGCGGGATTTGAGCAGTTCTTC.

This clone came up a few times. The rearrangement joins TRBV15 to TRBJ2-1, with a tentative D call TRBD2 (5 bases). The CDR3 consists of 16 residues. Per germline, CDR1 LNHNV and CDR2 YYDKDF (reference sequence). Deletions cut 3 bases from V and 4 bases from J, with 16 bases between. CDR3 DNA: TGTGCCACCAGCAGTCGCAGCGGCATACCATACAATGAGCAGTTCTTC. Translation gives CATSSRSGIPYNEQFF.

The V and J genes are TRBV12-3 or TRBV12-4 and TRBJ1-1; D call uncertain. V was pared by 6 bases and J by 6 bases, with 8 bases between. This CDR3 region has 11 residues. CDR3 in DNA: TGTGCCAGCAGCTCCCTTGCTGAAGCTTTCTTT. As protein: CASSSLAEAFF.

V usage is TRBV5-4 and J usage is TRBJ1-6; D call uncertain. Trimming took off 4 bases at V and 6 bases at J, with 11 bases between the two ends. This CDR3 spans 14 amino acids. From germline, CDR1 is SGHNT and CDR2 YYREEE (reference sequence). The CDR3 DNA is TGTGCCAGCAGCGCCAGACTGATTAATTCACCCCTCCACTTT. It yields the protein CASSARLINSPLHF. Complete variable domain (other parts from reference TRBV5-4 and TRBJ1-6): ETGVTQSPTHLIKTRGQQVTLRCSSQSGHNTVSWYQQALGQGPQFIFQYYREEENGRGNFPPRFSGLQFPNYSSELNVNALELDDSALYLCASSARLINSPLHFGNGTRLTVT.

Only a few counts were recorded for this clone. CDR3 residues: CASSLWGTAHYEQYF. CDR3 in DNA: TGTGCCAGCAGTTTATGGGGGACAGCGCACTACGAGCAGTACTTC. The chain uses TRBV28 and TRBJ2-7; 7 bases fit TRBD1. The CDR3 loop spans 15 amino acids. The V gene's germline CDR1 is MDHEN and CDR2 SYDVKM. The V segment lost 0 bases and the J segment 3 bases; nucleotides outside the gene matches: 5.

The V and J genes are TRBV7-9 and TRBJ2-5; 10 nucleotides line up with TRBD2. This CDR3 is 15 amino acids long. Per germline, CDR1 SEHNR and CDR2 FQNEAQ (reference sequence). Trimming removed 4 bases from V and 3 bases from J; junction bases left unmatched: 5. CDR3 DNA sequence: TGTGCCAGCAGCTCAGTTCTAGCGGGAGAAGAGACCCAGTACTTC. Translating gives CASSSVLAGEETQYF.

This clone has just one count. The chain combines TRBV5-1 with TRBJ2-5; 16 bases align to TRBD2. Per the germline V gene, CDR1 is SGHRS and CDR2 is YFSETQ. V shed 4 bases and J 5 bases; nucleotides not matched to a gene: 11. This CDR3 spans 18 amino acids. CDR3 DNA sequence: TGCGCCAGCAGCGCGGGACTAGCGGGAGGGAACTGGTTGGAGACCCAGTACTTC. The encoded protein is CASSAGLAGGNWLETQYF.

V usage is TRBV13 and J usage is TRBJ2-5; D gene uncertain. This CDR3 region has 11 residues. Germline V gives CDR1 PRHDT, CDR2 FYEKMQ (reference sequence). Trimming removed 3 bases at V and 5 bases at J, with 4 bases between. The CDR3 protein is CASSLRETQYF. The CDR3 nucleotides read TGTGCCAGCAGCTTGCGGGAGACCCAGTACTTC.

The rearrangement links TRBV9 to TRBJ1-3; 7 nucleotides agree with TRBD1. The CDR3 sequence is 17 residues long. With V trimmed by 0 bases and J by 1 base, 7 bases remained unmatched. The germline CDR1 and CDR2 sequences are SGDLS and YYNGEE. The CDR3 DNA reads as TGTGCCAGCAGCGTAGCTCTAGGGGGACAGTCTGGAAACACCATATATTTT. It specifies CASSVALGGQSGNTIYF.

The chain carries TRBV5-1 and TRBJ1-2; perhaps TRBD1 as D (5 bases). The CDR3 totals 15 residues. The V gene lost 0 bases and the J gene lost 4 bases, with 13 bases spanning the gap. Germline CDR1 SGHRS, CDR2 YFSETQ. CDR3 coding DNA: TGCGCCAGCAGCTTGGCCCAGGGACTAGGCTATGGCTACACCTTC. This sequence encodes CASSLAQGLGYGYTF.

Points on this clone: Mismatch with germline at one junction end may stem from a read error. The chain employs TRBV11-1 and TRBJ2-7, with D possibly TRBD2 on 5 matching bases. The length of the CDR3 is 12 residues. CDR1 and CDR2 from the germline V gene are SGHAT and FQDESV (reference sequence). CDR3 region: CASSLALREQYF. CDR3 DNA sequence: TGTGCCAGCAGCCTAGCCCTCCGCGAGCAGTACTTC. Full variable domain (rest looked up from reference TRBV11-1 and TRBJ2-7): EAEVAQSPRYKITEKSQAVAFWCDPISGHATLYWYRQILGQGPELLVQFQDESVVDDSQLPKDRFSAERLKGVDSTLKIQPAELGDSAMYLCASSLALREQYFGPGTRLTVT.

A remark on this clone: The same CDR3 also results from other DNA sequences found in this sample. The genes are TRBV28 and TRBJ2-7; D is unresolved. This CDR3 contains 11 residues. Germline CDR1 MDHEN, CDR2 SYDVKM. V was trimmed by 6 bases and J by 3 bases, leaving 6 bases between them. CDR3 residues: CASSRYYEQYF. CDR3 nucleotides: TGTGCCAGCAGCCGCTACTACGAGCAGTACTTC.

In regard to this clone: The junction departs from the called germline gene at one end, perhaps through a read error. J is TRBJ2-1 and V is TRBV4-1, with 7 positions matching TRBD2. The CDR3 covers 13 residues. CDR1 and CDR2 from the germline V gene are MGHRA and YSYEKL. The CDR3 bases are TGCGCCAGCAGCCAAGGAGTAGCGGGCCCCCCGCTCTTC. It specifies CASSQGVAGPPLF.

DNA for the CDR3: TGTGCCATCAACCGCGGGGGCTACGAGCAGTACTTC. Its protein is CAINRGGYEQYF. This sequence joins TRBV10-3 and TRBJ2-7, with 7 bases identical to TRBD2. After removal of 7 bases from V and 3 bases from J, the junction contained 3 bases not matched to a gene. Germline CDR1 reads ENHRY; CDR2 reads SYGVKD. CDR3 length equals 12 residues.

This chain uses TRBV2 with TRBJ2-2; D gene ambiguous. Trimming left V 4 bases short and J 0 bases short, with 9 bases between. This CDR3 has 15 amino acids. From germline, CDR1 is SNHLY and CDR2 FYNNEI. The CDR3 DNA sequence: TGTGCCAGCAGTGTGCAGGCTACGAACACCGGGGAGCTGTTTTTT. Its protein is CASSVQATNTGELFF.

The chain uses TRBV16 and TRBJ2-5; D may be TRBD2 (6 bases). V was clipped by 6 bases and J by 7 bases, with 15 bases between them. The CDR3 is made up of 13 amino acids. CDR1 and CDR2 from the germline V gene are KGHSY and FQNENV. The CDR3 bases are TGTGCCAGCAGTGGATCGCGGGAAGGGACCCAGTACTTC. Translating it yields CASSGSREGTQYF.

The chain has TRBV9 and TRBJ1-5; D perhaps matches TRBD1 (5 bases). Germline CDR1 SGDLS, CDR2 YYNGEE. The V end was cut by 0 bases, the J end by 1 base, with 8 bases between. The CDR3 sequence is 15 residues long. CDR3 DNA sequence: TGTGCCAGCAGCGTAGATGCAGGGAGCAATCAGCCCCAGCATTTT. Amino acid sequence: CASSVDAGSNQPQHF.

This chain links TRBV28 with TRBJ2-3; 9 bases are shared with TRBD2. CDR1 is MDHEN and CDR2 is SYDVKM in the germline V gene. After removal of 7 bases from V and 6 bases from J, the junction contained 5 bases not matched to a gene. This CDR3 contains 13 residues. CDR3 nucleotides: TGTGCCAGCATGCGGGAGGGGCGGGATACGCAGTATTTT. Amino acid sequence: CASMREGRDTQYF.